Listed here are 12 T cell receptor beta chains from one sample, sequenced in a study of T cells in Graves' hyperthyroidism and ophthalmopathy (dated by TCRdb to between 2017 and 2020). The library was produced with multiplex PCR. Sequencing was carried out with an Illumina HiSeq 2000. The TCR beta CDR3 regions were amplified from the RNA transcripts. The TCR CDR3 was subjected to a first round of RT-PCR using the HTBI primer set and the Qiagen OneStep RT-PCR kit. TCRdb trimmed the raw reads at Q25, called clones with MiXCR and kept productive beta chains. Each CDR3 protein appears once, grouped with its most common genes and DNA. The sample table contains some 550,000 distinct CDR3 sequences; only one count was recorded for more than 15% of them. The leading ten clones occupy 2.5% to 4% of the sample. The sequenced material came from blood. The receptor source for this set is a woman aged 40 to 50 with Graves' ophthalmopathy.

In regard to this clonotype: A junction end diverges from the germline sequence, so it may reflect a read error. The gene calls are TRBV5-8 and TRBJ2-5; weak D call: TRBD2 (6 bases). This CDR3 contains 14 residues. The germline gives CDR1 SGHTS, CDR2 YDEGEE. The CDR3 DNA is TGTGTCAGCAGCGGATGGGGGAGGCAAGAGACCCAGTACTTC. Its protein product is CVSSGWGRQETQYF. The entire variable domain, with the rest obtained from reference TRBV5-8 and TRBJ2-5, is as follows: EAGVTQSPTHLIKTRGQQATLRCSPISGHTSVYWYQQALGLGLQFLLWYDEGEERNRGNFPPRFSGRQFPNYSSELNVNALELEDSALYLCVSSGWGRQETQYFGPGTRLLVL.

This clonotype was recorded at least ten times. This sequence joins TRBV28 and TRBJ2-7, with D possibly TRBD1 on 5 matching bases. Germline assignment: CDR1 MDHEN and CDR2 SYDVKM. The CDR3 totals 15 residues. V was trimmed by 5 bases and J by 5 bases, leaving 19 bases between them. The CDR3 region has the DNA TGTGCCAGCAGTCCCTTCGACAGTATGGGCCACGAGCAGTACTTC. Residues: CASSPFDSMGHEQYF.

This clonotype appeared many times. This chain links TRBV11-2 with TRBJ2-7, with D hard to call. The CDR3 loop spans 14 amino acids. CDR1 is SGHAT, CDR2 FQNNGV, per germline. Trimming cost V 3 bases and J 7 bases, with 16 bases left between them. CDR3 sequence reads: CASSLAPGSGEQYF. CDR3 in DNA: TGTGCCAGCAGCTTGGCCCCAGGATCCGGGGAGCAGTACTTC.

The chain has TRBV20-1 and TRBJ1-1; no firm D call. The V gene's germline CDR1 is DFQATT and CDR2 SNEGSKA (reference sequence). V was clipped by 6 bases and J by 1 base, with 9 bases between them. There are 12 residues in the CDR3. DNA of the CDR3: TGCAGTGCGAGAACACCGAACACTGAAGCTTTCTTT. As protein: CSARTPNTEAFF.

For this clonotype: A read error may explain this, as a much larger clone is one base away. The chain recombines TRBV5-1 with TRBJ2-7; D possibly corresponds to TRBD2 (6 bases). CDR1 and CDR2 from the germline V gene are SGHRS and YFSETQ. The CDR3 runs to 14 residues. The CDR3 region has the DNA TGCACCAGCAGCCTCCGGACTACCTTCTACGAGCAGTACTTC. Residues: CTSSLRTTFYEQYF.

This clonotype was counted at least ten times. The gene calls are TRBV6-1 and TRBJ2-7; 9 bases match TRBD1. With V trimmed by 6 bases and J by 2 bases, 14 bases remained unmatched. The CDR3 has 17 amino acids. Germline V CDR1 and CDR2: MNHNS, SASEGT. The chain's CDR3 is CASRYPRTGTGTYEQYF. CDR3 nucleotide sequence: TGTGCCAGCAGATACCCTAGGACAGGGACAGGGACCTACGAGCAGTACTTC.

This clonotype showed up many times. This sequence joins TRBV6-1 and TRBJ2-7; the match to TRBD2 covers 7 bases. CDR1 is MNHNS, CDR2 SASEGT, per germline. Trimming removed 7 bases from V and 3 bases from J; junction bases left unmatched: 6. This CDR3 is built from 13 residues. CDR3 residues: CASMSGGGYEQYF. The CDR3 DNA sequence: TGTGCCAGCATGTCGGGGGGTGGCTACGAGCAGTACTTC.

This clonotype was recorded at least ten times. The chain joins TRBV12-3 or TRBV12-4 to TRBJ2-5; 13 nucleotides line up with TRBD2. The CDR3 is 17 residues long. V shed 4 bases, J shed 7 bases, and the junction held 12 bases outside the gene matches. The CDR3 sequence is CASSSLLTSGGKGTQYF. As DNA, the CDR3 is TGTGCCAGCAGTTCTCTGTTGACTAGCGGGGGGAAGGGGACCCAGTACTTC.

V is TRBV5-1 and J is TRBJ1-6; no definite D call. The ends were cut back, 0 bases at V and 1 base at J, with 5 bases in the middle. The CDR3 spans 15 residues. Germline values: CDR1 SGHRS, CDR2 YFSETQ. CDR3 amino acids: CASSLAESYNSPLHF. The DNA for the CDR3 is TGCGCCAGCAGCTTGGCCGAATCCTATAATTCACCCCTCCACTTT. The whole variable domain, remainder taken from reference TRBV5-1 and TRBJ1-6, is KAGVTQTPRYLIKTRGQQVTLSCSPISGHRSVSWYQQTPGQGLQFLFEYFSETQRNKGNFPGRFSGRQFSNSRSEMNVSTLELGDSALYLCASSLAESYNSPLHFGNGTRLTVT.

This clonotype was observed a handful of times. The chain recombines TRBV7-9 with TRBJ2-5; D may be TRBD1 or TRBD2 (5 bases each). Germline V gene data show CDR1 as SEHNR and CDR2 as FQNEAQ (reference sequence). Trimming removed 4 bases from V and 4 bases from J, with 13 bases in between. This CDR3 is 14 amino acids long. In DNA, the CDR3 is TGTGCCAGCAGCTCCGGACTGGGGCGAGAGACCCAGTACTTC. It yields the protein CASSSGLGRETQYF.

This clonotype was seen repeatedly, ten times or more. J is TRBJ1-3 and V is TRBV20-1; D is uncertain. In germline, CDR1 is DFQATT, CDR2 SNEGSKA (reference sequence). The ends were cut back, 0 bases at V and 2 bases at J, with 8 bases in the middle. There are 14 residues in the CDR3. The chain's CDR3 is CSARDYGAGNTIYF. The CDR3 DNA sequence: TGCAGTGCTAGAGATTACGGGGCTGGAAACACCATATATTTT.

This clonotype was picked up a small number of times. A much larger clone lies a single base off, so this may be a read error. The chain is built from TRBV4-2 and TRBJ1-1, with D unclear. This CDR3 contains 13 residues. V lost 0 bases and J 4 bases, leaving 6 bases between the germline ends. Germline assignment: CDR1 LGHNA and CDR2 YNFKEQ. CDR3 in amino acids: CASSQEMGTEAFF. CDR3 in DNA: TGTGCCAGCAGCCAAGAAATGGGCACTGAAGCTTTCTTT.